This record concerns one T cell receptor (beta chain) sequence. This clone has just a few counts. Its cognate antigen has yet to be identified. No base quality information exists; no much larger clone differs at one position. This entry comes from a study of cytomegalovirus exposure and HLA in healthy donors (dated by TCRdb to 2016 to 2017). For context, the study as a whole: An earlier analysis of 587 of the donors reported roughly 300 Gb of sequence data and around 120 million unique TCR beta sequences obtained from 180 million or so T cells. To predict cytomegalovirus infection status, the study brought together high-throughput TCR immunosequencing, statistical association of individual TCRs with disease status, and machine learning. Among the roughly 370 genotyped donors, roughly 80% belonged to the genetic ancestry cluster associated with self-reported Caucasian donors. About 5 DR-DQ haplotypes were handled as single units for association and clustering, since linkage in the cohort was strong. Along with the roughly 700-subject first cohort, a separate validation cohort of over 90 different subjects was used. The later analysis used no new phenotypic data to find candidate immune exposures, relying instead on TCR beta sequences and their occurrence across donors. In a later analysis, previously published TCR beta repertoires from fewer than 750 donors were re-analyzed and high-resolution HLA genotyping was added so that TCR occurrence patterns could be studied. Both class I and class II loci were covered by HLA typing, at four-digit resolution. All discovery cohort repertoires had been generated on a single sequencing platform. Alongside the repertoire data, information on donor age, sex, ethnicity and CMV serostatus was compiled. The study aimed to test whether cataloging public T cell receptors could reveal signatures of past pathogen exposure. Typing coverage differed by locus: A, B, C, DRB1 and DQB1 were typed in roughly 620-630 donors, DQA1 in about 500, DPA1 in 606, and DPB1 in 400 to 480. To decide whether each TCR beta V gene segment behaved as functional or pseudogenic, an earlier analysis of approximately 600 of the donors relied on high-throughput TCR beta sequencing. Among about 360 genotyped donors of the cohort, an average of about 240,000 unique TCR beta nucleotide sequences were sequenced per donor, approximately 20% of them non-productive. Genome-wide SNP genotypes for about 55% of the roughly 670 donors were used in a later genetic analysis, which treated that subset as a discovery cohort. The T cell repertoires of under 700 subjects were profiled by immunosequencing and related to cytomegalovirus serostatus. Roughly 300 gigabases of sequencing data and 70 million to 100 million unique TCR sequences made up an early release that covered 500 to 700 HLA-typed donors. Results the study describes overall, beyond this receptor: Most TCR sequences were seen in very few donors, while some public TCRs were found in many individuals. A total of 150 to 200 TCR beta chains were listed by the study as associated with cytomegalovirus. Correlated functional status among segregating V segments might reflect linkage disequilibrium, but an unknown experimental factor could not be ruled out. Broadly in line with IMGT annotations, most TCR beta V segments showed up in productive rearrangements about 87% or about 30% of the time in an earlier analysis of roughly 590 of the donors. In vitro tests confirmed that a few of the cytomegalovirus-associated TCR beta chains recognize cytomegalovirus antigens. A group of highly shared sequence variants was considered likely to be a technical artifact of the sequencing pipeline. CMV serostatus was the only immune exposure information available for the cohort. In a later analysis, HLA-associated TCR beta chains were found to be more clonally expanded and to have lower generation probabilities than equally common non-associated chains. In a later genetic analysis, a missense DCLRE1C variant was associated with V-gene and J-gene trimming of TCR beta chains, and the association was replicated in an independent cohort. A further reported finding was that TCR beta sequences accurately predicted the HLA-A and HLA-B alleles for most subjects in the first cohort. According to a later analysis, most CMV-associated TCR beta chains appeared to be HLA-restricted, and the HLA associations seemed to be driven largely by CMV exposure. It was suggested by the authors that the approach could potentially be generalized to other disease states and immunological phenotypes. A later genetic analysis reported fewer N-insertions in productive TCRs among donors in an Asian-associated ancestry cluster than the roughly 700-donor mean. Because counts were too low, around 17 rarely observed V segments, including chromosome 9 orphons, were left out of the earlier analysis of several hundred of the donors. Because the 87-base-pair reads could not distinguish some IMGT-functional V segments, including TRBV6-2 and TRBV6-3, those segments were excluded. According to a later analysis, TCR association rates differed among HLA loci, with DRB1 alleles showing the most associated TCRs and HLA-C alleles showing the fewest. Because HLA typing was missing for some donors at each locus, association tests included only the typed subset. Roughly uniform sequencing depth across donors was assumed in presence/absence analyses, although this assumption may not hold. In both the original and validation cohorts, the classifier was reported to diagnose cytomegalovirus status with high specificity and sensitivity. The cohort was sequenced for TCR beta chains only, and without alpha or paired-chain data the features that could be detected were limited. When HLA alleles, especially DR and DQ, strongly co-occurred, TCR associations were difficult to assign to individual alleles. A later analysis associated about 17,000 TCR beta sequences with specific HLA alleles at a false discovery rate of 0.05. In a later analysis, several top co-occurrence clusters were reported to appear linked to parvovirus B19, influenza, CMV and Epstein-Barr virus.

Trimming at the junction amounts to 5 bases on V and 8 bases on J, and the germline ends lie 12 bases apart. The CDR3 runs 12 residues from the cysteine to the phenylalanine. Only the CDR3 portion is preserved as DNA: 36 bases, with reading frame beginning at the first base. CDR1 MNHNS and CDR2 SASEGT were looked up in the germline V gene. The cohort comprised fewer than 700 healthy bone marrow donors. All cohort members were sampled while nominally healthy, although unrecorded immune exposures were likely present. The donor was CMV seropositive and was included in the group of 290 or so seropositive cohort members. Each donor provided a peripheral blood sample, and peripheral blood mononuclear cells were used for TCR beta sequencing. Genomic DNA extraction from the blood cell samples was performed with the Qiagen DNeasy Blood Extraction Kit. Library preparation employed the immunoSEQ multiplex PCR assay. A mixture of 60 forward primers for TCR Vbeta segments and 13 reverse primers for TCR Jbeta segments was used in the multiplex PCR. A multiplex PCR assay on genomic DNA amplified the CDR3 region of rearranged TCR beta genes. The Illumina HiSeq System was used to sequence the amplified TCR beta libraries as 87-base-pair reads. The study's processing was this. A later analysis tallied roughly 76 million unique TCR beta chains across the 666 repertoires, and some 10 million of those chains were shared by two or more donors. A nearest-neighbor algorithm error-corrected the raw reads and collapsed the reads into unique sequences, merging closely related sequences to remove PCR and sequencing errors. To assign V, D and J gene segments, CDR3 sequences were aligned to IMGT reference sequences. For a sequence to be retained, a match of at least six nucleotides to both a V gene segment and a J gene segment was required. A rearrangement counted as productive if the CDR3 had no stop codons and remained in frame with V and J, and every other rearrangement counted as non-productive. Following IMGT convention, CDR3 was defined as the stretch from the second conserved V-encoded cysteine to the conserved J-encoded phenylalanine. The earlier analysis of approximately 500 of the donors excluded sequences that lacked an unambiguous match to a single V gene segment. In an earlier analysis of a few hundred of the donors, V segments were called functional above 56.7% productive rearrangements and were called segregating when the between-donor standard deviation exceeded 5%. To diagnose cytomegalovirus status from the catalog of TCR beta chain sequences, a statistical classification framework was built. V and J gene assignment, in a later analysis, came from comparing TCR nucleotide sequences with IMGT/GENE-DB human TR gene sequences. In a later analysis, CDR3 sequences and most-parsimonious VDJ recombination scenarios were assigned using the TCRdist pipeline. In a later analysis, each TCR beta chain was defined by its CDR3 amino acid sequence together with its V-gene family, and reads lacking a unique V-gene family were excluded. A later analysis removed several hundred highly shared, low-generation-probability nucleotide sequences to deal with suspected cross-contamination and a sequencing artifact. A later analysis calculated a clonal expansion index for each public chain from normalized within-repertoire ranks of inferred template counts. In a later analysis, generation probabilities were computed with a VDJ recombination model fitted to out-of-frame rearrangements, and the resulting probabilities were checked against IGoR. Hypergeometric tests were used in a later analysis to score TCR-TCR, TCR-HLA and TCR-CMV co-occurrence, with a repertoire-size bias correction applied to the TCR pairs. In a later analysis, false discovery rates were estimated by permuting HLA or CMV assignments 20 times. In a later analysis, co-occurring TCRs were grouped using DBSCAN, with TCRdist sequence similarity added in when clustering inside HLA-allele-positive subsets. Co-occurrence clustering excluded repertoires with fewer than 30,000 or more than 120,000 public chains, plus five with anomalous nucleotide sharing. In its TCRdb copy, this immuneACCESS table keeps in-frame sequences only and misses some clones. Where compared with another copy, unresolved V genes explain less than half of these, and the others have no known cause. The DNA gave D and trimming, while V, J and clone size come from that table. This sample is represented by around 120,000 clones; roughly 80% of them were singletons. Approximately 31% of the sample goes to the ten largest clones.

The sequence was collected from a man aged 60 to 75 in good health and CMV-seropositive. This chain joins TRBV6-1 to TRBJ1-2; TRBD1 might be the D gene, on 6 matching bases. The source material was PBMCs. The CDR3 region has the sequence CASSSGVLGYTF. The nucleotide sequence reads as follows: TGTGCCAGCAGTTCAGGGGTTCTCGGCTACACCTTC.